A single sample is the source of the 17 T cell receptor beta chains below, sequenced in a study of molecular identifiers for immune sequencing clone quantification. TCRdb reanalysed the PCR reads using MiXCR and keeps one entry per CDR3 protein. The sample lists 10,000 or so distinct CDR3 sequences, approximately 20% occurring once. Specimen: naive CD8+ T cells from blood, with Jurkat cell RNA spiked in. As for subset: FACS-sorted CD8+CD4-CCR7+CD45RA+ naive T cells. The receptor set was obtained from a human donor in good health. Some libraries in this study had Jurkat cell RNA spiked in.

By sample share, this clonotype is medium-sized (0.01 to 0.1%). The chain joins TRBV12-3 or TRBV12-4 to TRBJ1-1, with 7 bases that match TRBD1. V lost 7 bases to trimming and J lost 4 bases; unmatched junction nucleotides: 12. This CDR3 is built from 15 residues. The CDR3 loop is CASTWDSLPGTEAFF. For the CDR3, the DNA is TGTGCCAGCACCTGGGACAGCTTACCCGGCACTGAAGCTTTCTTT.

Comments on this clonotype: Possible read error: a much larger clone is one base away. The CDR3 end shows no conserved phenylalanine or tryptophan, and so a read error is likely. The gene calls are TRBV9 and TRBJ1-6, with 7 bases identical to TRBD1. Germline trimming cut 1 base from V and 7 bases from J; bases unmatched to any gene: 8. This CDR3 has 16 residues. Germline CDR1 and CDR2: SGDLS and YYNGEE. CDR3 protein: CASSVTDRVGNSPLHL. The CDR3 nucleotides are TGTGCCAGCAGCGTAACCGACAGGGTTGGAAATTCACCCCTCCACCTT.

Points on this clonotype: A much larger clone differs by one base, so this may be a read error. This rearrangement joins TRBV6-5 to TRBJ2-7; tentatively, D is TRBD1 or TRBD2 (5 bases each). Per the germline V gene, CDR1 is MNHEY and CDR2 is SVGAGI. This CDR3 contains 13 residues. CDR3 bases: TGTGCCAGCAGTAGGGTTGGGGGAGTCGAGCGGTACTTC. Its protein product is CASSRVGGVERYF.

This clonotype was counted a single time. A read error is possible here, since a much larger clone lies one base away. J is TRBJ1-4 and V is TRBV7-8; 8 bases match TRBD1. Germline V gene lookup returns CDR1 SGHVS and CDR2 FQNEAQ. The V and J ends lost 8 bases and 7 bases, in that order; junction bases with no gene match: 12. There are 15 residues in the CDR3. The CDR3 loop is CASGPPGGSAEKLFF. In nucleotides, the CDR3 is TGTGCCAGCGGTCCTCCAGGGGGCTCCGCTGAAAAACTGTTTTTT.

The sample holds many counts of this clonotype. CDR3 residues: CASSPTEQETQYF. The DNA of the CDR3 is TGTGCCAGCAGCCCGACAGAGCAAGAGACCCAGTACTTC. The chain employs TRBV27 and TRBJ2-5; D is possibly TRBD1 (5 bases). CDR1 and CDR2 (germline): MNHEY, SMNVEV (reference sequence). Trimming pared 6 bases from V and 2 bases from J, leaving 10 bases between. The CDR3 has 13 residues.

The table lists this clonotype with a count of one. The genes are TRBV29-1 and TRBJ2-7, with D possibly TRBD1 on 6 matching bases. Trimming took off 7 bases at V and 0 bases at J, with 13 bases between the two ends. Germline loops: CDR1 SQVTM, CDR2 ANQGSEA. The CDR3 has 13 amino acids. The CDR3, as DNA: TGCAGCGCCAGTGAGGGGGTCTCCTACGAGCAGTACTTC. Protein: CSASEGVSYEQYF.

This clonotype was detected a few times. The chain employs TRBV28 and TRBJ1-5; D is undetermined. V was pared by 3 bases and J by 3 bases, with 12 bases between. Germline lookup yields CDR1 MDHEN and CDR2 SYDVKM. This CDR3 region has 15 residues. The CDR3 DNA is TGTGCCAGCAGTTTCCCACGCAGACCCAATCAGCCCCAGCATTTT. It encodes CASSFPRRPNQPQHF.

In its sample, this clonotype was seen many times. The V call is TRBV4-3, the J call TRBJ2-3; 9 bases match TRBD2. The CDR3 has 18 residues. Per the germline V gene, CDR1 is LGHNA and CDR2 is YSLEER. J lost 5 bases, V lost 1 base, and 13 bases had no gene match. The DNA of the CDR3 is TGCGCCAGCAGCCAAGGAGGGCCCTGGGGACTAGCAGGAGATACGCAGTATTTT. Translating gives CASSQGGPWGLAGDTQYF.

This clonotype is deemed medium-sized. This chain connects TRBV20-1 to TRBJ2-1; D is possibly TRBD2 (5 bases). Germline V gives CDR1 DFQATT, CDR2 SNEGSKA (reference sequence). Trimming removed 1 base at V and 3 bases at J, with 25 bases between. The CDR3 runs to 19 residues. CDR3 sequence: CSARARARFEAPGYNEQFF. CDR3 nucleotides: TGCAGTGCTAGAGCGCGGGCCAGGTTTGAGGCCCCTGGCTACAATGAGCAGTTCTTC.

This clonotype was seen at least ten times. This chain connects TRBV28 to TRBJ1-1; 10 nucleotides agree with TRBD1. V gave up 6 bases and J gave up 4 bases; unmatched junction bases: 8. In germline, CDR1 is MDHEN, CDR2 SYDVKM. The CDR3 covers 15 residues. The CDR3 spells CASSLDRGLRTEAFF. The CDR3 nucleotides read TGTGCCAGCAGCTTAGACAGGGGGCTTCGCACTGAAGCTTTCTTT. The complete variable domain, with remaining parts taken from reference TRBV28 and TRBJ1-1, reads DVKVTQSSRYLVKRTGEKVFLECVQDMDHENMFWYRQDPGLGLRLIYFSYDVKMKEKGDIPEGYSVSREKKERFSLILESASTNQTSMYLCASSLDRGLRTEAFFGQGTRLTVV.

About this clonotype itself: This may arise from a read error, as a much more abundant clone is one base away. The J gene is TRBJ1-2, the V gene TRBV7-9, with D possibly being TRBD1 (5 bases). The CDR3 is 13 residues long. Between the trimmed V and J ends, which lost 1 base and 9 bases, there was a span of 12 bases. Germline V CDR1 and CDR2: SEHNR, FQNEAQ (reference sequence). DNA of the CDR3: TGTGCCAGCAGCTTAGGGGGCACTTATAGCTACACCTTC. Translating gives CASSLGGTYSYTF.

The gene calls are TRBV27 and TRBJ2-7; D may be TRBD2 (6 bases). Germline assignment: CDR1 MNHEY and CDR2 SMNVEV (reference sequence). The CDR3 sequence is 16 residues long. Trimming took 5 bases from V and 0 from J, leaving 17 bases between them. CDR3 region: CASSPSWGESSYEQYF. The CDR3 nucleotides read TGTGCCAGCAGTCCCTCTTGGGGGGAAAGCTCCTACGAGCAGTACTTC.

There are many counts of this clonotype. The chain has TRBV15 and TRBJ2-7; D tentatively fits TRBD1 or TRBD2 (5 bases each). Deletions cut 1 base from V and 2 bases from J, with 15 bases between. Germline values: CDR1 LNHNV, CDR2 YYDKDF (reference sequence). This CDR3 is built from 16 residues. In DNA, the CDR3 is TGTGCCACCAGCAGAGGATTTGAGGGGCCCACCTACGAGCAGTACTTC. Protein product: CATSRGFEGPTYEQYF.

The CDR3: CASSLTGGNDEKLFF. The CDR3, as DNA: TGCGCCAGCAGCCTAACAGGGGGGAACGATGAAAAACTGTTTTTT. V is TRBV4-1 and J is TRBJ1-4, with 8 bases matching TRBD1. V lost 4 bases, J lost 6 bases, and 7 bases stayed unmatched. CDR1 MGHRA and CDR2 YSYEKL come from the germline V gene. The CDR3 runs 15 residues.

This clonotype occurred many times. The J gene is TRBJ2-5, the V gene TRBV6-5; no definite D call. The CDR3 extends over 17 amino acids. The germline V and J ends were trimmed by 6 bases and 2 bases, with 22 bases remaining between them. Germline CDR1 reads MNHEY; CDR2 reads SVGAGI. Written as DNA, the CDR3 is TGTGCCAGCAGCCCCACAGCCCCGTACTACGAACAAGAGACCCAGTACTTC. It codes for CASSPTAPYYEQETQYF.

This clonotype is labeled medium-sized. The CDR3 DNA is TGTGCCATCCGACAGGCCCTCGGTGGAAACACCATATATTTT. The encoded protein is CAIRQALGGNTIYF. The genes are TRBV6-1 and TRBJ1-3; D might be TRBD1 (6 bases). Per the germline V gene, CDR1 is MNHNS and CDR2 is SASEGT. The CDR3 is 14 residues long. Trimming stripped 10 bases from V and 3 bases from J, with 16 bases between.

The table lists this clonotype with a few counts. The V call is TRBV6-5, the J call TRBJ2-7; D not resolved. V dropped 6 bases and J dropped 2 bases, with 8 bases sitting between them. This CDR3 has 12 residues. Germline CDR1 MNHEY, CDR2 SVGAGI. The CDR3 DNA follows: TGTGCCAGCAGCTCCCACACCTACGAGCAGTACTTC. Encoded protein: CASSSHTYEQYF.